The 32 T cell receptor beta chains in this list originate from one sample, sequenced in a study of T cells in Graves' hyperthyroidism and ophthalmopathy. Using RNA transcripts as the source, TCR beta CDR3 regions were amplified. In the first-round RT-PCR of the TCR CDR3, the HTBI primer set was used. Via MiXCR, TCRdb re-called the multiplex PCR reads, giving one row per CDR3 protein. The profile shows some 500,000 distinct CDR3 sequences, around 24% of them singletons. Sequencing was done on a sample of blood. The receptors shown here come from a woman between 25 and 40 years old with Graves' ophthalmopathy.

The CDR3 spells CASSSGQGPPQYF. CDR3 nucleotide sequence: TGTGCCAGCAGCTCGGGACAGGGGCCGCCTCAGTACTTC. The rearrangement links TRBV7-2 to TRBJ2-4; 10 nucleotides line up with TRBD1. Trimming at V came to 4 bases and at J to 12 bases, leaving 6 bases not matched to a gene. The CDR3 extends over 13 amino acids. Germline lookup yields CDR1 SGHTA and CDR2 FQGNSA.

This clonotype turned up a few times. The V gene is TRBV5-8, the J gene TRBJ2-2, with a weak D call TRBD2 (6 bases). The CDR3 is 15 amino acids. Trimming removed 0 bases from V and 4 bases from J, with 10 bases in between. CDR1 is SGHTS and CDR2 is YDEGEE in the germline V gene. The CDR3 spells CASSLEGRPTGELFF. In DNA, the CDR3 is TGTGCCAGCAGCTTGGAGGGGAGGCCCACCGGGGAGCTGTTTTTT. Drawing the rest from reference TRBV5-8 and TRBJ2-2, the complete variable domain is EAGVTQSPTHLIKTRGQQATLRCSPISGHTSVYWYQQALGLGLQFLLWYDEGEERNRGNFPPRFSGRQFPNYSSELNVNALELEDSALYLCASSLEGRPTGELFFGEGSRLTVL.

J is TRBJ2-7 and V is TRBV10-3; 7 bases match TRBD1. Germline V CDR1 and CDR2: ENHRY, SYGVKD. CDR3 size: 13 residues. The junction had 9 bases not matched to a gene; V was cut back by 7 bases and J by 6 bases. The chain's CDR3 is CAIMTGPGSEQYF. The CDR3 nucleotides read TGTGCCATCATGACAGGGCCGGGTAGCGAGCAGTACTTC.

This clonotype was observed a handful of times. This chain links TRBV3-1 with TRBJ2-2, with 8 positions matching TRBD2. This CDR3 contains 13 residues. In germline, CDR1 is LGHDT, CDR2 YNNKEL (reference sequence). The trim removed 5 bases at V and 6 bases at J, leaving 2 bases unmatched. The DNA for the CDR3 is TGTGCCAGCAGCTCAGCGGGGGCCGGGGAGCTGTTTTTT. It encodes CASSSAGAGELFF.

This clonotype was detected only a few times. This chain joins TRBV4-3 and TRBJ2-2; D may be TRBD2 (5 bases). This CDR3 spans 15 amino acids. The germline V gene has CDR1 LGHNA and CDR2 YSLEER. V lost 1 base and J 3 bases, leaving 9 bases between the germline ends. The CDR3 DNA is TGCGCCAGCAGCCAAGGGCCGCGGGACACCGGGGAGCTGTTTTTT. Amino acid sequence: CASSQGPRDTGELFF.

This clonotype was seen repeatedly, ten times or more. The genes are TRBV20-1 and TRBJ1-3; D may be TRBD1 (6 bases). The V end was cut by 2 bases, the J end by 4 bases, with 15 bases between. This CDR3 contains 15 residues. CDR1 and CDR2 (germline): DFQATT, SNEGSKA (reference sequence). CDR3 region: CSARLSGGAGNTIYF. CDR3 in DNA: TGCAGTGCTAGACTCTCGGGGGGCGCGGGAAACACCATATATTTT.

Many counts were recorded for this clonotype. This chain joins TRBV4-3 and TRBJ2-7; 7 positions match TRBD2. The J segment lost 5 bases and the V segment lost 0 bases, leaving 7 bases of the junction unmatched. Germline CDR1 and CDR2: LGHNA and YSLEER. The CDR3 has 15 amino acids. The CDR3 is CASSQDMRGSDEQYF. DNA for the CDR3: TGCGCCAGCAGCCAAGACATGCGGGGGAGTGACGAGCAGTACTTC.

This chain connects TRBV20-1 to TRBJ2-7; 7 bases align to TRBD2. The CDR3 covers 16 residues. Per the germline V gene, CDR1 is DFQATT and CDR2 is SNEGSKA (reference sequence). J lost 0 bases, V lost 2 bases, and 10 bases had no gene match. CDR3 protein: CSARPTSYKGSYEQYF. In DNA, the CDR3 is TGCAGTGCTAGACCGACTAGCTACAAAGGCTCCTACGAGCAGTACTTC.

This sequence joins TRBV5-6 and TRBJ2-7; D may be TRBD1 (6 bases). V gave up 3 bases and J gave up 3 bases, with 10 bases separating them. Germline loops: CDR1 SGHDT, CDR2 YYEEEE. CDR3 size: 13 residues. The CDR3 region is CASSSGHLYEQYF. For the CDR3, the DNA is TGTGCCAGCAGCTCGGGACACCTCTACGAGCAGTACTTC.

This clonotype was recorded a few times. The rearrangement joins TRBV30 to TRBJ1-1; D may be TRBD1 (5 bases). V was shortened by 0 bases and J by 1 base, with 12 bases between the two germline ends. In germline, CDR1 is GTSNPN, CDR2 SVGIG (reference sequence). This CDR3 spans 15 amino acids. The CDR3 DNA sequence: TGTGCCTGGAGTGTACGTGGACATACGAACACTGAAGCTTTCTTT. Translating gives CAWSVRGHTNTEAFF. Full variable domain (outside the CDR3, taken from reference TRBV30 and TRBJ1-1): SQTIHQWPATLVQPVGSPLSLECTVEGTSNPNLYWYRQAAGRGLQLLFYSVGIGQISSEVPQNLSASRPQDRQFILSSKKLLLSDSGFYLCAWSVRGHTNTEAFFGQGTRLTVV.

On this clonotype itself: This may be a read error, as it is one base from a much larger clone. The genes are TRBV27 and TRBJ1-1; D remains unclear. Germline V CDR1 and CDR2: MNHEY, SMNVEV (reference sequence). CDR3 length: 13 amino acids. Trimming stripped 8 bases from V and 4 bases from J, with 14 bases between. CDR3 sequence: CASSPTSGTEAFF. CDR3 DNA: TGTGCCAGCTCCCCGACCTCCGGCACTGAAGCTTTCTTT.

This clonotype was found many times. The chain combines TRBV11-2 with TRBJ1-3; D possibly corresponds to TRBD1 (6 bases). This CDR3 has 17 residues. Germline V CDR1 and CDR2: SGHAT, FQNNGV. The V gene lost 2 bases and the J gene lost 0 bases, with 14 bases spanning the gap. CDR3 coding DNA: TGTGCCAGCAGCTTACCTCAGGACAGTCGCTCTGGAAACACCATATATTTT. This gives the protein CASSLPQDSRSGNTIYF. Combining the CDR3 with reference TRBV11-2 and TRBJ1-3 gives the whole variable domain EAGVAQSPRYKIIEKRQSVAFWCNPISGHATLYWYQQILGQGPKLLIQFQNNGVVDDSQLPKDRFSAERLKGVDSTLKIQPAKLEDSAVYLCASSLPQDSRSGNTIYFGEGSWLTVV.

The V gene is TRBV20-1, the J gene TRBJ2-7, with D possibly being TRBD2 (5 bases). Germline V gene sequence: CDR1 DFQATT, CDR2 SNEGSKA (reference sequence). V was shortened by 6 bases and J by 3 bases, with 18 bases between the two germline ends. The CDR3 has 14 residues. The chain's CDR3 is CSANQLPGVYEQYF. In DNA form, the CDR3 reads TGCAGTGCCAACCAACTTCCCGGGGTCTACGAGCAGTACTTC.

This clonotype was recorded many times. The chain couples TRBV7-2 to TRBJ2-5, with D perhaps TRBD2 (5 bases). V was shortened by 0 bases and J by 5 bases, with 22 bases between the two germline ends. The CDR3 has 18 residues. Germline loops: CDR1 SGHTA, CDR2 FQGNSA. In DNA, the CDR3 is TGTGCCAGCAGCTTAGCCTTACTATCGGGTACTAGTCGGGAGACCCAGTACTTC. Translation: CASSLALLSGTSRETQYF.

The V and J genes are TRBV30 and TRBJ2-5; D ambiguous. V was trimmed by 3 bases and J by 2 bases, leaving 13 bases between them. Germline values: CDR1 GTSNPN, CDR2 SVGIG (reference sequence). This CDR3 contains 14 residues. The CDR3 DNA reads TGTGCCTGGAGCCCAACGCAGCTACAAGAGACCCAGTACTTC. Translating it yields CAWSPTQLQETQYF.

The chain's CDR3 is CASSPDFWEQYF. The CDR3 nucleotides are TGTGCCAGCAGTCCTGACTTTTGGGAGCAGTACTTC. This chain uses TRBV28 with TRBJ2-7; unclear D gene. Trimming stripped 5 bases from V and 7 bases from J, with 12 bases between. There are 12 residues in the CDR3. The germline gives CDR1 MDHEN, CDR2 SYDVKM.

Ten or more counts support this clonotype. As DNA, the CDR3 is TGTGCCAGCAGTTGGGGCAGGACGTATGGCTACACCTTC. Residues: CASSWGRTYGYTF. J is TRBJ1-2 and V is TRBV27; D possibly corresponds to TRBD1 (5 bases). The CDR3 has 13 amino acids. Between the trimmed V and J ends, which lost 4 bases and 5 bases, there was a span of 11 bases. Germline V CDR1 and CDR2: MNHEY, SMNVEV (reference sequence).

The CDR3, as DNA: TGTGCCAGCTCACGACAGAAGGACACTGAAGCTTTCTTT. It encodes CASSRQKDTEAFF. This chain uses TRBV18 with TRBJ1-1, with D possibly being TRBD1 (5 bases). V lost 4 bases to trimming and J lost 3 bases, with 9 bases between them. From germline, CDR1 is KGHSH and CDR2 LQKENI. This CDR3 region has 13 residues.

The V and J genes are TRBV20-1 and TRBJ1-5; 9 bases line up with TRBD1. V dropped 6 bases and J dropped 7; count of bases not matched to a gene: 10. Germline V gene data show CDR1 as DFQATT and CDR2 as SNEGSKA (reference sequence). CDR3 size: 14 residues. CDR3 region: CSAPTGGQLQPQHF. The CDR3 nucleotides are TGCAGTGCACCGACAGGGGGACAATTACAGCCCCAGCATTTT.

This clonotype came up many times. CDR3 in amino acids: CASSEVAMGGLNSYEQYF. As DNA, the CDR3 is TGTGCCAGCAGTGAAGTGGCTATGGGCGGCCTAAACTCCTACGAGCAGTACTTC. The rearrangement joins TRBV6-1 to TRBJ2-7; D uncertain. CDR1 is MNHNS and CDR2 is SASEGT in the germline V gene. The CDR3 spans 18 residues. V dropped 1 base and J dropped 0 bases, with 19 bases sitting between them.

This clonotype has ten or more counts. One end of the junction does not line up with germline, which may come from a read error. CDR3 bases: TGTGCCAACAGTTTTACAGGGGGACCCTACGAGCAGTACTTC. It is translated as CANSFTGGPYEQYF. V is TRBV12-3 or TRBV12-4 and J is TRBJ2-7; 8 nucleotides match TRBD1. The CDR3 sequence is 14 residues long.

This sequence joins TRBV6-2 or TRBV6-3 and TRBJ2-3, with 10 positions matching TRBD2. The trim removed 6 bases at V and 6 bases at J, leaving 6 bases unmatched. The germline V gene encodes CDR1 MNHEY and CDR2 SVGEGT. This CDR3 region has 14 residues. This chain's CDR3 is CASSPGTSDDTQYF. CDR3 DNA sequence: TGTGCCAGCAGCCCCGGGACTAGCGATGATACGCAGTATTTT.

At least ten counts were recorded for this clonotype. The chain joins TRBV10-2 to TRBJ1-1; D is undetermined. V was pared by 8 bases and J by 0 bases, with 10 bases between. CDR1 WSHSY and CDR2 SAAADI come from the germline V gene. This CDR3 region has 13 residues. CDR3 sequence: CASCSQVNTEAFF. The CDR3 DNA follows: TGCGCCAGCTGTAGCCAAGTGAACACTGAAGCTTTCTTT.

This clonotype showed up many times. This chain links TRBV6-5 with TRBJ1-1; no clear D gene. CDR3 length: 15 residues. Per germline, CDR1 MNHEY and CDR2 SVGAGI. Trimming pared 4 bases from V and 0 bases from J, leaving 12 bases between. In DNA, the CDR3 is TGTGCCAGCAGTTCCCCCTGGAGTGTGAACACTGAAGCTTTCTTT. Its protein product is CASSSPWSVNTEAFF.

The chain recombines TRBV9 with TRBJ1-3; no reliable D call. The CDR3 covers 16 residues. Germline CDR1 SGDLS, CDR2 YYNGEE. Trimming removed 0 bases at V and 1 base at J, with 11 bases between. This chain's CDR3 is CASSVDVQLSGNTIYF. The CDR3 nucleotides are TGTGCCAGCAGCGTAGACGTACAGCTTTCTGGAAACACCATATATTTT. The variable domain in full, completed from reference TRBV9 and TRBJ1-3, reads DSGVTQTPKHLITATGQRVTLRCSPRSGDLSVYWYQQSLDQGLQFLIQYYNGEERAKGNILERFSAQQFPDLHSELNLSSLELGDSALYFCASSVDVQLSGNTIYFGEGSWLTVV.

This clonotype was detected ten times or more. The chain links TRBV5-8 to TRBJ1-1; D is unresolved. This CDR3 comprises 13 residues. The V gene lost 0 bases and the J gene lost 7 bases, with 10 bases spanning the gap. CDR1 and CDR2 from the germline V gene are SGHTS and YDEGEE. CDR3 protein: CASSLVNIREAFF. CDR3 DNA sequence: TGTGCCAGCAGCTTGGTAAATATACGTGAAGCTTTCTTT.

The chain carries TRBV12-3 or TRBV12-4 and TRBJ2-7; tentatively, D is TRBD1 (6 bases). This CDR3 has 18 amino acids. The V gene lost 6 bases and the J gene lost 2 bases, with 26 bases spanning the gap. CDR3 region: CASSDGRSSTGSPYEQYF. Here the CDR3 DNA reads TGTGCCAGCAGCGATGGCCGATCTAGTACAGGGAGTCCCTACGAGCAGTACTTC.

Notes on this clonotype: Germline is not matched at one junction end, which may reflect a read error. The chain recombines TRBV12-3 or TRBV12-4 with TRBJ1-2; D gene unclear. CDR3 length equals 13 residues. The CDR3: CASSSAMRSGFTF. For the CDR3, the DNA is TGTGCCAGCAGTTCCGCTATGCGGTCCGGCTTCACCTTC.

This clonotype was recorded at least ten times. CDR3 bases: TGTGCCAGCAGTGACTCCTATACGCAGTATTTT. It codes for CASSDSYTQYF. The genes are TRBV6-4 and TRBJ2-3; D remains ambiguous. From germline, CDR1 is MRHNA and CDR2 SNTAGT. V gave up 0 bases and J gave up 7 bases, with 2 bases separating them. The CDR3 totals 11 residues.

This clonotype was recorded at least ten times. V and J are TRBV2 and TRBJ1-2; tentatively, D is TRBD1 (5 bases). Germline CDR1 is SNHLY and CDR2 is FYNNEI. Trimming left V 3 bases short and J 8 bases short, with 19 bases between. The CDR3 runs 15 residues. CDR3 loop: CASSDPGRLVGGYTF. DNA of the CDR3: TGTGCCAGCAGTGACCCGGGACGCCTCGTCGGGGGCTACACCTTC.

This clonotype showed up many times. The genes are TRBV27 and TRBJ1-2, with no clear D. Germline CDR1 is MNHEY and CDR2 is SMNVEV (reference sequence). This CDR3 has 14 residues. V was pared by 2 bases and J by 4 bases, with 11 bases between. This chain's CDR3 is CASSLNRAVYGYTF. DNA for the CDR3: TGTGCCAGCAGTTTAAACCGGGCAGTCTATGGCTACACCTTC.

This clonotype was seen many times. The CDR3 sequence: CASSYLQGSSLTYTF. The CDR3 DNA reads TGTGCCAGCAGTTACTTACAGGGATCATCCCTAACCTACACCTTC. This sequence joins TRBV6-5 and TRBJ1-2; the D gene is possibly TRBD1 (6 bases). Trimming took 1 base from V and 10 from J, leaving 19 bases between them. The CDR3 has 15 amino acids. Germline values: CDR1 MNHEY, CDR2 SVGAGI.